A single sample gave rise to the 2 T cell receptor beta chains below, sequenced in a study of blood T cell repertoires in COVID-19. The data were produced by immunoSEQ multiplex PCR, yet TCRdb's version contains in-frame clones alone and is incomplete. The sample gives around 53,000 clones, 70% to 85% of which show up once; under 20% is in the top ten. The sequencing sample was made of peripheral blood. These receptors were obtained from a man in his 70s with active COVID-19.

The chain employs TRBV27 and TRBJ2-4; 11 bases match TRBD2. This CDR3 is 13 amino acids long. The V gene's germline CDR1 is MNHEY and CDR2 SMNVEV (reference sequence). Trimming took 6 bases from V and 8 from J; bases not matched to a gene: 3. CDR3 bases: TGTGCCAGCAGACTAGCGGGAGTGGACATTCAGTACTTC. It is translated as CASRLAGVDIQYF.

The chain has TRBV5-1 and TRBJ2-1; 11 bases are a match to TRBD2. Unmatched junction bases numbered 14, after V lost 4 bases and J lost 14 bases. The CDR3 has 15 amino acids. Per germline, CDR1 SGHRS and CDR2 YFSETQ. CDR3 sequence (DNA): TGCGCCAGCAGCCAGACAGAAACTAGCGGGAGCTTCAAGTTCTTC. Translating it yields CASSQTETSGSFKFF.